A single TCR beta chain is shown here with its context. What it binds is unknown. UMI-labeled 5' RACE yielded the TRB cDNA libraries. Following a re-call of the 5' RACE reads, TCRdb has one entry per CDR3 protein and lacks DNA. The sample totals tens of thousands of distinct CDR3 sequences; its top ten clones hold approximately 0.58%. This entry comes from a study of CXCR3-negative and CXCR3-positive naive CD8 T cells. Overall study results and limits: Most assays were run on fresh PBMCs (CXCR3 expression partially decreased after cryopreservation). Naive cells positive for CXCR3 carried more hydrophobic TRB CDR3s than CXCR3-negative ones. Naive subsets were similarly diverse, while memory CD8+ repertoires were much less diverse.

The CDR3 has 14 residues. Looked up from germline, CDR1 is SGHDT and CDR2 is YYEEEE. The chain links TRBV5-6 to TRBJ2-3; TCRdb designates TRBD1, a call that cannot be tested without DNA. Sequenced sample: naive CXCR3+ CD8+ T cells from blood. As to subset: CD45RO-CCR7+CD27+CD95- naive CD8+ T cells expressing CXCR3 (TNR3+). This sequence was found in a human donor in good health. Some clones in this sample may be carry-over from other donors' samples. Here the CDR3 reads CASSLDGAGDTQYF.